Below are 9 T cell receptor beta chains sequenced from a single sample in a study of blood T cell repertoires in COVID-19. TCRdb's copy holds only in-frame clones and misses some; the assay was immunoSEQ multiplex PCR. The sample holds under 250,000 clones, around 82% seen once. Sequencing input: peripheral blood. The receptor set was obtained from a man over 45 with active or convalescent COVID-19.

The J gene is TRBJ1-1, the V gene TRBV6-2 or TRBV6-3; D unclear. From germline, CDR1 is MNHEY and CDR2 SVGEGT. The CDR3 is made up of 13 amino acids. V lost 2 bases to trimming and J lost 3 bases, with 7 bases between them. In nucleotides, the CDR3 is TGTGCCAGCAGTTACGGGAGGGACACTGAAGCTTTCTTT. This encodes CASSYGRDTEAFF.

The count of this clone is one. The chain links TRBV7-2 to TRBJ1-5; TRBD1 matches at 8 bases. V gave up 5 bases and J gave up 6 bases; unmatched junction bases: 9. The CDR3 loop spans 15 amino acids. The germline CDR1 and CDR2 sequences are SGHTA and FQGNSA. CDR3 residues: CASSGGQGGVQPQHF. The CDR3 DNA reads as TGTGCCAGCAGCGGAGGACAGGGAGGGGTTCAGCCCCAGCATTTT.

This clone was detected ten times or more. The J gene is TRBJ1-5, the V gene TRBV9; D ambiguous. The length of the CDR3 is 13 residues. Trimming removed 0 bases from V and 5 bases from J, with 6 bases in between. Germline V gene lookup returns CDR1 SGDLS and CDR2 YYNGEE. CDR3 amino acids: CASSVEEDQPQHF. As DNA, the CDR3 is TGTGCCAGCAGCGTAGAGGAGGATCAGCCCCAGCATTTT. The full variable domain, with the rest looked up from reference TRBV9 and TRBJ1-5, is DSGVTQTPKHLITATGQRVTLRCSPRSGDLSVYWYQQSLDQGLQFLIQYYNGEERAKGNILERFSAQQFPDLHSELNLSSLELGDSALYFCASSVEEDQPQHFGDGTRLSIL.

The J gene is TRBJ2-7, the V gene TRBV7-8; D unresolved. V gave up 5 bases and J gave up 1 base, with 12 bases separating them. Germline V gene data show CDR1 as SGHVS and CDR2 as FQNEAQ. The CDR3 totals 14 residues. This chain's CDR3 is CASSPTATSYEQYF. The DNA for the CDR3 is TGTGCCAGCAGCCCCACCGCCACTTCCTACGAGCAGTACTTC.

The chain employs TRBV6-1 and TRBJ2-6; D is uncertain. The CDR3 consists of 15 residues. Germline values: CDR1 MNHNS, CDR2 SASEGT. The V end was cut by 3 bases, the J end by 0 bases, with 6 bases between. The CDR3 bases are TGTGCCAGCAGTGACCCGAGCTCTGGGGCCAACGTCCTGACTTTC. Amino acid sequence: CASSDPSSGANVLTF.

The chain combines TRBV12-3 or TRBV12-4 with TRBJ2-1; D gene uncertain. CDR3 length: 13 amino acids. The V and J ends lost 7 bases and 13 bases respectively, with 20 bases between them. The CDR3 here is CASTSLRVSVQFF. CDR3 DNA: TGTGCCAGCACCTCGCTCCGGGTCTCCGTCCAGTTCTTC.

This clone was recorded a few times. The chain joins TRBV5-1 to TRBJ1-2; D is perhaps TRBD1 (5 bases). The CDR3 consists of 14 residues. Germline assignment: CDR1 SGHRS and CDR2 YFSETQ. The V and J ends lost 0 bases and 4 bases respectively, with 10 bases between them. DNA for the CDR3: TGCGCCAGCAGCTTGGACCCGACAGCCTATGGCTACACCTTC. Protein product: CASSLDPTAYGYTF.

This rearrangement joins TRBV7-8 to TRBJ2-3, with 9 bases aligning to TRBD2. Germline values: CDR1 SGHVS, CDR2 FQNEAQ. After removal of 1 base from V and 5 bases from J, the junction contained 7 bases not matched to a gene. The CDR3 consists of 16 residues. The CDR3 coding sequence is TGTGCCAGCAGCTTAGTAATTAGCGGGGGAAAAGATACGCAGTATTTT. Its protein is CASSLVISGGKDTQYF.

The V and J genes are TRBV27 and TRBJ1-3; perhaps TRBD1 as D (5 bases). Germline CDR1 reads MNHEY; CDR2 reads SMNVEV (reference sequence). Deletions cut 6 bases from V and 1 base from J, with 10 bases between. The length of the CDR3 is 14 residues. This CDR3 is CASSGGGSGNTIYF. CDR3 nucleotide sequence: TGTGCCAGCAGCGGTGGGGGGTCTGGAAACACCATATATTTT.